The 26 T cell receptor beta chains reported below all come from one sample, sequenced in a study of shared clonotypes between healthy human individuals. The naive CD8 population came from CD45RO-negative cells selected for CCR7, without terminally differentiated effector memory CD45RA+ cells. TCRdb's copy holds only in-frame clones and misses some; the assay was immunoSEQ multiplex PCR. The sample lists under 2,000,000 clones, approximately 95% occurring once. The sequenced sample was naive CD8+ T cells sorted from blood. These receptors were obtained from a man between 18 and 29 years old in good health.

The gene calls are TRBV28 and TRBJ2-3; D remains ambiguous. V was pared by 5 bases and J by 8 bases, with 17 bases between. Germline V gives CDR1 MDHEN, CDR2 SYDVKM. The CDR3 has 14 amino acids. The CDR3 DNA is TGTGCCAGCAGTCAGGACGGTCGAGATGCTACGCAGTATTTT. As protein: CASSQDGRDATQYF.

V usage is TRBV11-2 and J usage is TRBJ2-3; D perhaps matches TRBD1 (7 bases). The CDR3 runs 16 residues. CDR1 and CDR2 from the germline V gene are SGHAT and FQNNGV. V dropped 3 bases and J dropped 5 bases, with 18 bases sitting between them. DNA of the CDR3: TGTGCCAGCAGCTTGGGCCCGGGACAGCGGGTAGATACGCAGTATTTT. This encodes CASSLGPGQRVDTQYF.

The count of this clone is one. The chain employs TRBV2 and TRBJ1-1; 7 bases are shared with TRBD1. This CDR3 region has 15 residues. The germline V gene encodes CDR1 SNHLY and CDR2 FYNNEI. V shed 7 bases, J shed 7 bases, and the junction held 15 bases outside the gene matches. This CDR3 reads CASNERGEGAVEAFF. The CDR3 nucleotides read TGTGCCAGCAACGAACGAGGGGAGGGGGCTGTTGAAGCTTTCTTT.

The J gene is TRBJ1-1, the V gene TRBV6-1; 7 bases match TRBD1. V trimming: 5 bases; J trimming: 5 bases; junction bases outside the gene matches: 8. CDR3 length: 14 residues. In germline, CDR1 is MNHNS, CDR2 SASEGT. The CDR3 DNA reads as TGTGCCAGCAGTCCCGACAGGGATGGGACTGAAGCTTTCTTT. Translated: CASSPDRDGTEAFF.

As regards this clone: The sample holds other DNA sequences that translate to the same CDR3. The V call is TRBV6-5, the J call TRBJ1-2, with a tentative D call TRBD1 (5 bases). The CDR3 runs to 12 residues. V lost 6 bases and J lost 4, with 9 bases in between. Germline V gives CDR1 MNHEY, CDR2 SVGAGI. CDR3 in amino acids: CASSLDSYGYTF. The CDR3 region has the DNA TGTGCCAGCAGCCTTGACAGCTATGGCTACACCTTC.

This chain uses TRBV27 with TRBJ2-7, with D possibly being TRBD1 or TRBD2 (5 bases each). The CDR3 runs to 14 residues. V lost 2 bases and J lost 6, with 14 bases in between. Germline CDR1 is MNHEY and CDR2 is SMNVEV (reference sequence). Written as DNA, the CDR3 is TGTGCCAGCAGTTTACGGGGCTTCATGAGCGAGCAGTACTTC. Protein sequence: CASSLRGFMSEQYF.

V usage is TRBV13 and J usage is TRBJ2-5, with 7 bases lining up with TRBD1. The CDR3 is made up of 16 amino acids. Germline V gene lookup returns CDR1 PRHDT and CDR2 FYEKMQ (reference sequence). V was clipped by 5 bases and J by 5 bases; unmatched bases: 14. The CDR3 loop reads CASSISGTVGWETQYF. CDR3 coding DNA: TGTGCCAGCAGCATTTCCGGGACAGTGGGATGGGAGACCCAGTACTTC.

The chain carries TRBV18 and TRBJ2-7; 8 bases align to TRBD1. The CDR3 has 14 amino acids. Trimming took 2 bases from V and 3 from J; bases not matched to a gene: 3. CDR1 KGHSH and CDR2 LQKENI come from the germline V gene. CDR3 DNA: TGTGCCAGCTCACCAACAGGGGGGTTCTACGAGCAGTACTTC. Protein: CASSPTGGFYEQYF.

The CDR3 bases are TGTGCCAGCAGCCTTTACGGGGGGGCCATGTACGAGCAGTACTTC. Its translation is CASSLYGGAMYEQYF. The chain joins TRBV7-3 to TRBJ2-7; the match to TRBD2 covers 8 bases. The V gene's germline CDR1 is SGHTA and CDR2 FQGTGA. The length of the CDR3 is 15 residues. J gave up 4 bases and V 5 bases, and 10 bases lay outside the gene matches.

The chain employs TRBV2 and TRBJ1-4, with 10 bases fitting TRBD1. CDR1 is SNHLY and CDR2 is FYNNEI in the germline V gene. J gave up 4 bases and V 3 bases, and 5 bases lay outside the gene matches. CDR3 length: 16 residues. CDR3 residues: CASSDGDRGLNEKLFF. CDR3 nucleotide sequence: TGTGCCAGCAGTGATGGGGACAGGGGTCTTAATGAAAAACTGTTTTTT.

The rearrangement joins TRBV4-3 to TRBJ2-7, with D perhaps matching TRBD1 (5 bases). Trimming shortened V by 0 bases and J by 8 bases, and 17 bases separated the two germline ends. This CDR3 comprises 15 residues. The germline gives CDR1 LGHNA, CDR2 YSLEER. The CDR3 region is CASSQDSTNRQKQYF. DNA for the CDR3: TGCGCCAGCAGCCAAGATTCGACCAACCGACAGAAGCAGTACTTC.

The rearrangement links TRBV4-1 to TRBJ2-4; TRBD2 matches 7 bases. Trimming removed 1 base from V and 5 bases from J; junction bases left unmatched: 2. The CDR3 spans 14 residues. Germline CDR1 is MGHRA and CDR2 is YSYEKL. The CDR3 DNA is TGCGCCAGCAGCCAAGTTGCGGGGGAAAACATTCAGTACTTC. This translates into CASSQVAGENIQYF.

V usage is TRBV5-6 and J usage is TRBJ2-3, with D unclear. CDR3 length: 14 residues. Trimming stripped 0 bases from V and 5 bases from J, with 10 bases between. Looked up from germline, CDR1 is SGHDT and CDR2 is YYEEEE. The CDR3 DNA is TGTGCCAGCAGCTTGGGCAGCATGGGAGATACGCAGTATTTT. Protein product: CASSLGSMGDTQYF.

V usage is TRBV4-1 and J usage is TRBJ1-5, with TRBD1 matching 9 bases. This CDR3 comprises 15 residues. Trimming at V came to 2 bases and at J to 7 bases, leaving 6 bases not matched to a gene. Germline V gene data show CDR1 as MGHRA and CDR2 as YSYEKL. The CDR3 DNA sequence: TGCGCCAGCAGCCAATTACAGGGGGCCGGGCAGCCCCAGCATTTT. Its translation: CASSQLQGAGQPQHF.

The V and J genes are TRBV15 and TRBJ2-7; D not certain. Trimming removed 0 bases from V and 7 bases from J, with 10 bases in between. CDR1 and CDR2 from the germline V gene are LNHNV and YYDKDF (reference sequence). CDR3 size: 13 residues. The CDR3 DNA follows: TGTGCCACCAGCAGAGATTCCAAGGGAGAGCAGTACTTC. It translates to CATSRDSKGEQYF.

With respect to this clone: At the DNA level, this CDR3 is encoded by other sequences in the same sample as well. CDR3 bases: TGTGCCAGCAGTTACTCAGGGGGAAACACTGAAGCTTTCTTT. Its protein product is CASSYSGGNTEAFF. This chain connects TRBV6-5 to TRBJ1-1, with a possible D match to TRBD1 (6 bases). V lost 0 bases to trimming and J lost 2 bases, with 7 bases between them. The CDR3 runs 14 residues. Germline V gene data show CDR1 as MNHEY and CDR2 as SVGAGI.

This clone was observed a single time. The chain carries TRBV7-6 and TRBJ2-7; TRBD2 is a possible D gene (7 bases). This CDR3 comprises 12 residues. Trimming cost V 10 bases and J 2 bases, with 12 bases left between them. CDR1 is SGHVS, CDR2 FNYEAQ, per germline. CDR3 residues: CAKGRGPYEQYF. The CDR3, as DNA: TGTGCCAAAGGGCGGGGGCCCTACGAGCAGTACTTC.

CDR3 DNA: TGTGCCAGTAGTCCGCCGTGGACAGATACGCAGTATTTT. Translating it yields CASSPPWTDTQYF. The chain couples TRBV19 to TRBJ2-3; unclear D gene. This CDR3 spans 13 amino acids. With 5 bases removed from V and 3 bases from J, the gap between germline ends came to 9 bases. CDR1 is LNHDA, CDR2 SQIVND, per germline (reference sequence).

V is TRBV7-9 and J is TRBJ2-1; 10 nucleotides match TRBD2. Germline CDR1 and CDR2: SEHNR and FQNEAQ (reference sequence). V shed 1 base and J 9 bases; nucleotides not matched to a gene: 9. This CDR3 has 16 residues. The CDR3 spells CASSLGASGRGGEQFF. The CDR3 region has the DNA TGTGCCAGCAGCTTAGGGGCTAGCGGGAGAGGGGGTGAGCAGTTCTTC.

V and J are TRBV15 and TRBJ1-2, with D unresolved. Germline lookup yields CDR1 LNHNV and CDR2 YYDKDF (reference sequence). The germline V and J ends were trimmed by 0 bases and 4 bases, with 9 bases remaining between them. This CDR3 contains 14 residues. CDR3 sequence: CATSRDWQAYGYTF. The CDR3 nucleotides read TGTGCCACCAGCAGAGATTGGCAGGCCTATGGCTACACCTTC.

The rearrangement links TRBV5-6 to TRBJ1-5; 10 nucleotides agree with TRBD1. Germline V lookup: CDR1 SGHDT, CDR2 YYEEEE. Trimming cost V 3 bases and J 5 bases; bases outside gene matches: 5. This CDR3 contains 15 residues. The CDR3, as DNA: TGTGCCAGCAGCTCCCGGGACAGGGGTGATCAGCCCCAGCATTTT. Translation gives CASSSRDRGDQPQHF.

The rearrangement joins TRBV4-1 to TRBJ2-2; a weak D match, TRBD1 (6 bases). CDR3 length: 14 amino acids. V lost 8 bases to trimming and J lost 1 base, with 11 bases between them. Germline values: CDR1 MGHRA, CDR2 YSYEKL. CDR3 nucleotides: TGCGCCAGCGCGGACAGTCTGAACACCGGGGAGCTGTTTTTT. It yields the protein CASADSLNTGELFF.

The rearrangement uses TRBV7-6 and TRBJ2-3; 8 nucleotides match TRBD2. CDR1 SGHVS and CDR2 FNYEAQ come from the germline V gene. The ends lost 4 bases at V and 2 bases at J; junction bases unmatched: 17. The CDR3 has 19 amino acids. CDR3 DNA: TGTGCCAGCAGCTCGGACATCCAAGAGCGGGAGTGGAACACAGATACGCAGTATTTT. Encoded protein: CASSSDIQEREWNTDTQYF.

This chain connects TRBV11-2 to TRBJ2-1; D gene unclear. The CDR3 loop spans 15 amino acids. From germline, CDR1 is SGHAT and CDR2 FQNNGV. The V end was cut by 2 bases, the J end by 0 bases, with 8 bases between. CDR3 sequence: CASSLSPSSYNEQFF. The CDR3 DNA reads as TGTGCCAGCAGCTTATCCCCGAGCTCCTACAATGAGCAGTTCTTC.

V is TRBV9 and J is TRBJ2-1, with D possibly matching TRBD2 (5 bases). From germline, CDR1 is SGDLS and CDR2 YYNGEE. V was trimmed by 0 bases and J by 4 bases, leaving 11 bases between them. This CDR3 is 15 amino acids long. The CDR3 coding sequence is TGTGCCAGCAGCGTAGTGTCTAGCAGATACAATGAGCAGTTCTTC. Its translation: CASSVVSSRYNEQFF.

The J gene is TRBJ2-6, the V gene TRBV27; D gene unclear. V shed 7 bases and J shed 2 bases, with 6 bases lying between them. CDR1 is MNHEY and CDR2 is SMNVEV in the germline V gene (reference sequence). This CDR3 is built from 13 residues. The CDR3 reads CASTDTGANVLTF. CDR3 bases: TGTGCCAGCACAGACACTGGGGCCAACGTCCTGACTTTC.